This record concerns one T cell receptor (beta chain) sequence. The CDR3 sequence is 14 residues long. Germline V lookup: CDR1 SGHNT, CDR2 YYREEE (reference sequence). Between the trimmed V and J ends, which lost 0 bases and 3 bases, there was a span of 10 bases. The sample comes from a study of Graves' ophthalmopathy and Graves' hyperthyroidism. Investigators amplified TCR beta CDR3 regions from RNA transcripts. RT-PCR in the first round used HTBI primers; a second-round multiplex PCR followed. Each CDR3 protein is one row after TCRdb ran MiXCR on the multiplex PCR reads. Among 740,000 or so distinct CDR3 sequences, roughly two fifths were seen once, and the ten largest hold about 40%.

The sequence was collected from an adult man with Graves' ophthalmopathy. What was sequenced was peripheral blood. The chain is built from TRBV5-4 and TRBJ2-7; possibly TRBD2 for D (5 bases). The CDR3 reads CASSLDTGIYEQYF. The CDR3 DNA sequence: TGTGCCAGCAGCTTGGACACGGGGATCTACGAGCAGTACTTC.